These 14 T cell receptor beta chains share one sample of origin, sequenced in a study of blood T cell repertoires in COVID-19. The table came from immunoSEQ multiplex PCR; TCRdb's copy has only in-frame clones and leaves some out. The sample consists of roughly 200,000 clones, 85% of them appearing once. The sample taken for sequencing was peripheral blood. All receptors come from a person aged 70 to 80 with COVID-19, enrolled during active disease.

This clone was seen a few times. CDR3: CASSLQGQGGYTF. CDR3 DNA sequence: TGTGCCAGCAGTTTACAGGGACAGGGAGGCTACACCTTC. The chain has TRBV27 and TRBJ1-2; 9 bases are a match to TRBD1. CDR1 and CDR2 (germline): MNHEY, SMNVEV (reference sequence). The CDR3 has 13 amino acids. The trim removed 2 bases at V and 8 bases at J, leaving 3 bases unmatched.

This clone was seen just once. This CDR3 reads CASSLWTASSYDSEQYF. CDR3 nucleotides: TGTGCCAGCAGCTTATGGACAGCCTCTTCTTACGACAGCGAGCAGTACTTC. J is TRBJ2-7 and V is TRBV7-9, with D possibly matching TRBD1 (6 bases). The length of the CDR3 is 17 residues. Per the germline V gene, CDR1 is SEHNR and CDR2 is FQNEAQ (reference sequence). V was cut by 2 bases and J by 6 bases, with 23 bases left in between. The complete variable domain, with remaining parts taken from reference TRBV7-9 and TRBJ2-7, reads DTGVSQNPRHKITKRGQNVTFRCDPISEHNRLYWYRQTLGQGPEFLTYFQNEAQLEKSRLLSDRFSAERPKGSFSTLEIQRTEQGDSAMYLCASSLWTASSYDSEQYFGPGTRLTVT.

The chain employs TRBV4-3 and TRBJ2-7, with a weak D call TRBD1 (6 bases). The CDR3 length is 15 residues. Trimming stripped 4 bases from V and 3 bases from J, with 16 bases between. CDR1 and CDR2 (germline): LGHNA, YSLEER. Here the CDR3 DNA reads TGCGCCAGCAGCCTCTCGGCCATACAGGGCTACGAGCAGTACTTC. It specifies CASSLSAIQGYEQYF.

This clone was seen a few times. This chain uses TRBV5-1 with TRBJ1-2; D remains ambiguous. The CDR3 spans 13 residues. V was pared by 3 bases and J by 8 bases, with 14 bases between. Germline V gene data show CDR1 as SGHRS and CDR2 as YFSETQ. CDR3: CASSSNGRRGYTF. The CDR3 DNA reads TGCGCCAGCAGCTCAAACGGGAGGAGAGGCTACACCTTC.

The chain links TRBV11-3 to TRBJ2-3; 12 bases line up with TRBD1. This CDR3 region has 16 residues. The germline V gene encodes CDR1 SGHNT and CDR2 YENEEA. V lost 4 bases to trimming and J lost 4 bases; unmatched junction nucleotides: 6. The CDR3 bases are TGTGCCAGCAGCTCGTCCGGGACAGGGGGCGCAGATACGCAGTATTTT. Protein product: CASSSSGTGGADTQYF.

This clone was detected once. The CDR3 bases are TGCGCCAGCAGAGCCGGGACAGGGGAAGTCGGGGAGCTGTTTTTT. It encodes CASRAGTGEVGELFF. V gene TRBV5-1 combines with J gene TRBJ2-2, with 10 positions matching TRBD1. Germline trimming cut 5 bases from V and 7 bases from J; bases unmatched to any gene: 8. Looked up from germline, CDR1 is SGHRS and CDR2 is YFSETQ. The CDR3 has 15 residues.

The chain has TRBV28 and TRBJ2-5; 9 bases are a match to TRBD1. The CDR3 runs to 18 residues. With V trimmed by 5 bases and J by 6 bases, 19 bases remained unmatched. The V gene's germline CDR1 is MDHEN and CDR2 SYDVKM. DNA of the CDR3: TGTGCCAGCAGTATTCCGGACAGGGGATTTGTGCCTAAGAAGACCCAGTACTTC. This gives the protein CASSIPDRGFVPKKTQYF.

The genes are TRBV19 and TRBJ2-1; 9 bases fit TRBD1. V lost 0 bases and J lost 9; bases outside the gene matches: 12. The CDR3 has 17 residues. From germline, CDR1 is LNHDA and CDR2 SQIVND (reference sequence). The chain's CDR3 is CASSIDLGTGGSREQFF. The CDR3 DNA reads TGTGCCAGTAGTATAGATCTGGGTACAGGGGGCTCGCGTGAGCAGTTCTTC.

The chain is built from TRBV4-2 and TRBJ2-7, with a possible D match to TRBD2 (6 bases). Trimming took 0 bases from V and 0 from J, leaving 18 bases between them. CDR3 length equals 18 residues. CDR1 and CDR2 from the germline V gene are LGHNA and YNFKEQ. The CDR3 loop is CASSQDNPGLENSYEQYF. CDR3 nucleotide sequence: TGTGCCAGCAGCCAAGATAACCCGGGACTCGAAAACTCCTACGAGCAGTACTTC.

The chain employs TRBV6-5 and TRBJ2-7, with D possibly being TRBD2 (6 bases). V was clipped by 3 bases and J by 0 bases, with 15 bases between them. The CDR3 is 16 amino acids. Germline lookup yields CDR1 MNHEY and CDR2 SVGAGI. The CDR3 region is CASSYPVSGGSYEQYF. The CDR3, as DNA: TGTGCCAGCAGTTATCCCGTTAGCGGAGGCTCCTACGAGCAGTACTTC.

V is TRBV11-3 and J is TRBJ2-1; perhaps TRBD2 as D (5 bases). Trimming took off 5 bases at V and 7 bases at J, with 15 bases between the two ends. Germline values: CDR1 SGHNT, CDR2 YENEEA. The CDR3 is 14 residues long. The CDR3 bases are TGTGCCAGCAGCGGCGACCGGGATAGGAATGAGCAGTTCTTC. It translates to CASSGDRDRNEQFF.

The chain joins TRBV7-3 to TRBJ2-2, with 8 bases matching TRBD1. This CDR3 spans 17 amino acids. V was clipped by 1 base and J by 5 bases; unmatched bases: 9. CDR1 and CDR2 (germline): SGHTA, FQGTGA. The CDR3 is CASSLNPRGPGTGELFF. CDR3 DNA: TGTGCCAGCAGCTTAAACCCCAGGGGGCCGGGGACCGGGGAGCTGTTTTTT.

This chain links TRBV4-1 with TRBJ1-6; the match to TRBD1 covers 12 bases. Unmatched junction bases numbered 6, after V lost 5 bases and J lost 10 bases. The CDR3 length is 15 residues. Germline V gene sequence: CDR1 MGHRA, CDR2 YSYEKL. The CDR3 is CASSGMGTGGSPLHF. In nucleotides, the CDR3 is TGCGCCAGCAGCGGGATGGGGACAGGGGGCTCACCCCTCCACTTT.

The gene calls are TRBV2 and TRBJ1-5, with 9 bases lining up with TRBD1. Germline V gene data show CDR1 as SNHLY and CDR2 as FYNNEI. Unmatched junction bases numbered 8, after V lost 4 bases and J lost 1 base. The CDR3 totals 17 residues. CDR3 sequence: CASSAGTGSVSNQPQHF. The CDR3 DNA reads TGTGCCAGCAGTGCCGGGACAGGGTCGGTGAGCAATCAGCCCCAGCATTTT.